Below, 16 T cell receptor beta chains from the same sample are listed, as sequenced in a study of blood T cell repertoires in COVID-19. Data came from immunoSEQ multiplex PCR; TCRdb stores just in-frame clones and leaves some out. The table records 50,000 to 80,000 clones, approximately 90% of them present only once. What was sequenced was PBMCs or T cells enriched from blood (not recorded which). The receptors here all came from a woman aged 40 to 49 who had recovered from COVID-19.

V gene TRBV2 combines with J gene TRBJ1-4; D perhaps matches TRBD1 (5 bases). This CDR3 has 15 amino acids. Germline assignment: CDR1 SNHLY and CDR2 FYNNEI. Trimming cost V 5 bases and J 5 bases, with 15 bases left between them. CDR3 loop: CASSPGGGNNEKLFF. Written as DNA, the CDR3 is TGTGCCAGCAGTCCCGGGGGAGGGAACAATGAAAAACTGTTTTTT.

Turning to this clone: Germline and junction disagree at one end, which may indicate a read error. V is TRBV7-9 and J is TRBJ2-3; 8 bases are a match to TRBD2. Germline V lookup: CDR1 SEHNR, CDR2 FQNEAQ (reference sequence). The CDR3 loop spans 16 amino acids. The CDR3 bases are TGTGCCAGCCGCTTCGCTAGCGGGTCTAGCACAGATACGCAGTATTTT. The encoded protein is CASRFASGSSTDTQYF.

The V and J genes are TRBV11-2 and TRBJ2-3, with a possible D match to TRBD1 (6 bases). Trimming stripped 0 bases from V and 3 bases from J, with 10 bases between. This CDR3 contains 15 residues. Per germline, CDR1 SGHAT and CDR2 FQNNGV. The CDR3 bases are TGTGCCAGCAGCTTAGACAGGGGAATTACAGATACGCAGTATTTT. Protein: CASSLDRGITDTQYF.

This clone is labeled as medium-sized. This chain uses TRBV5-4 with TRBJ2-2, with 8 bases identical to TRBD1. This CDR3 region has 15 residues. Germline assignment: CDR1 SGHNT and CDR2 YYREEE (reference sequence). V lost 4 bases to trimming and J lost 3 bases; unmatched junction nucleotides: 5. The CDR3 reads CASSPDRGYTGELFF. CDR3 bases: TGTGCCAGCAGCCCAGACAGGGGCTACACCGGGGAGCTGTTTTTT.

The genes are TRBV11-2 and TRBJ2-6; TRBD2 might be the D (5 bases). This CDR3 contains 15 residues. Trimming cost V 3 bases and J 2 bases, with 8 bases left between them. Germline CDR1 SGHAT, CDR2 FQNNGV. The CDR3, as DNA: TGTGCCAGCAGCTTGGACGGGGCTGGGGCCAACGTCCTGACTTTC. Translated, it gives CASSLDGAGANVLTF.

The chain joins TRBV27 to TRBJ1-2; no definite D call. Trimming removed 1 base from V and 6 bases from J, with 9 bases in between. Germline V gene data show CDR1 as MNHEY and CDR2 as SMNVEV (reference sequence). The length of the CDR3 is 13 residues. The CDR3 bases are TGTGCCAGCAGTTTATTTCTGGGCCATGGCTACACCTTC. Amino acids: CASSLFLGHGYTF.

V usage is TRBV5-5 and J usage is TRBJ2-5; D uncertain. Germline-derived CDR1 and CDR2 are SGHKS and YYEKEE (reference sequence). V was trimmed by 1 base and J by 2 bases, leaving 6 bases between them. The CDR3 is 13 residues long. The CDR3 DNA is TGTGCCAGCAGCTTGTTCCAGCAAGAGACCCAGTACTTC. Protein product: CASSLFQQETQYF. Complete variable domain (other parts from reference TRBV5-5 and TRBJ2-5): DAGVTQSPTHLIKTRGQQVTLRCSPISGHKSVSWYQQVLGQGPQFIFQYYEKEERGRGNFPDRFSARQFPNYSSELNVNALLLGDSALYLCASSLFQQETQYFGPGTRLLVL.

The chain joins TRBV6-5 to TRBJ1-1; 7 nucleotides match TRBD1. CDR1 and CDR2 (germline): MNHEY, SVGAGI. The CDR3 consists of 14 residues. The trim removed 6 bases at V and 3 bases at J, leaving 7 bases unmatched. The CDR3 spells CASRPTGRDTEAFF. CDR3 in DNA: TGTGCCAGCAGGCCGACAGGGAGAGACACTGAAGCTTTCTTT.

The genes are TRBV6-6 and TRBJ2-3; TRBD1 is a possible D gene (5 bases). This CDR3 spans 16 amino acids. Trimming removed 0 bases at V and 2 bases at J, with 12 bases between. The V gene's germline CDR1 is MNHNY and CDR2 SVGAGI (reference sequence). This CDR3 is CASSYSMTADTDTQYF. CDR3 in DNA: TGTGCCAGCAGTTACTCGATGACAGCAGACACAGATACGCAGTATTTT.

The chain links TRBV4-2 to TRBJ2-1; possibly TRBD1 for D (7 bases). V was shortened by 7 bases and J by 4 bases, with 17 bases between the two germline ends. This CDR3 region has 15 residues. Germline CDR1 reads LGHNA; CDR2 reads YNFKEQ. As DNA, the CDR3 is TGTGCCAGCAACCCCTCAGCAGGGGGGTACAATGAGCAGTTCTTC. Translating gives CASNPSAGGYNEQFF.

The chain joins TRBV12-3 or TRBV12-4 to TRBJ1-5; tentative D call: TRBD1 (5 bases). V lost 5 bases and J 9 bases, leaving 8 bases between the germline ends. The CDR3 extends over 11 amino acids. The CDR3 is CASSDSSPQHF. The CDR3 DNA is TGTGCCAGCAGTGACAGTTCGCCCCAGCATTTT.

This sequence joins TRBV6-1 and TRBJ1-5, with 7 bases that match TRBD1. After removal of 2 bases from V and 4 bases from J, the junction contained 11 bases not matched to a gene. CDR3 length: 17 amino acids. Germline CDR1 and CDR2: MNHNS and SASEGT. In DNA, the CDR3 is TGTGCCAGCAGTGAAAGGGTTAGGACAGGCTCTAATCAGCCCCAGCATTTT. Protein: CASSERVRTGSNQPQHF.

This sequence joins TRBV18 and TRBJ1-1, with D possibly matching TRBD1 (5 bases). This CDR3 is built from 14 residues. Trimming shortened V by 5 bases and J by 4 bases, and 14 bases separated the two germline ends. Per the germline V gene, CDR1 is KGHSH and CDR2 is LQKENI. The CDR3 loop reads CASSFQGFATEAFF. The CDR3 DNA reads as TGTGCCAGCTCATTCCAGGGTTTCGCCACTGAAGCTTTCTTT.

The V gene is TRBV10-3, the J gene TRBJ1-3; possible D gene TRBD1, 5 bases. Trimming took 4 bases from V and 0 from J, leaving 10 bases between them. The CDR3 is made up of 15 amino acids. CDR1 ENHRY and CDR2 SYGVKD come from the germline V gene. The CDR3 here is CAISAGPDSGNTIYF. The DNA for the CDR3 is TGTGCCATCAGTGCAGGGCCCGACTCTGGAAACACCATATATTTT.

This clone has a single count. V usage is TRBV19 and J usage is TRBJ2-1, with 9 bases identical to TRBD1. The CDR3 length is 15 residues. V trimming: 5 bases; J trimming: 5 bases; junction bases outside the gene matches: 7. Germline V CDR1 and CDR2: LNHDA, SQIVND (reference sequence). The CDR3, as DNA: TGTGCCAGTAGTGACGGACAGGGGCAACACAATGAGCAGTTCTTC. Its translation is CASSDGQGQHNEQFF. Full variable domain (remainder filled in from reference TRBV19 and TRBJ2-1): DGGITQSPKYLFRKEGQNVTLSCEQNLNHDAMYWYRQDPGQGLRLIYYSQIVNDFQKGDIAEGYSVSREKKESFPLTVTSAQKNPTAFYLCASSDGQGQHNEQFFGPGTRLTVL.

The V gene is TRBV5-4, the J gene TRBJ1-4, with 9 bases identical to TRBD1. The CDR3 is made up of 14 amino acids. Germline-derived CDR1 and CDR2 are SGHNT and YYREEE (reference sequence). V was clipped by 5 bases and J by 8 bases; unmatched bases: 7. Written as DNA, the CDR3 is TGTGCCAGCAGACAGGACAGGGGAGAGGAAAAACTGTTTTTT. Amino acids: CASRQDRGEEKLFF.